This passage covers 28 T cell receptor beta chains from one sample sequenced in a study of regulatory T cells in long-lasting Graves disease. With iRepertoire HTBI primers and Arm-PCR of CDR3 regions, TCR beta libraries were built. TCRdb fed the multiplex PCR reads into MiXCR, producing one record per CDR3 protein. The repertoire holds 390,000 or so distinct CDR3 sequences, with roughly 23% as singletons. Time point specified: persistent/refractory GD, antithyroid drugs over 5 years with positive TRAb. PBMC RNA was the source of the TCR library. The source material was peripheral blood mononuclear cells (PBMCs), sampled when the disease was refractory, from a patient treated with antithyroid drugs. Every receptor here comes from a woman between 40 and 55 years old with Graves disease.

The chain couples TRBV5-1 to TRBJ2-5; D possibly corresponds to TRBD1 (6 bases). Trimming took off 1 base at V and 5 bases at J, with 15 bases between the two ends. The CDR3 runs to 15 residues. CDR1 is SGHRS and CDR2 is YFSETQ in the germline V gene. CDR3 in DNA: TGCGCCAGCAGCTTGCTGTCCCTGAGGGGGGAGACCCAGTACTTC. It encodes CASSLLSLRGETQYF.

This clonotype was picked up many times. V gene TRBV28 combines with J gene TRBJ2-2, with a tentative D call TRBD1 (5 bases). Trimming removed 3 bases from V and 3 bases from J, with 8 bases in between. This CDR3 region has 14 residues. Germline values: CDR1 MDHEN, CDR2 SYDVKM. This chain's CDR3 is CASSFVRDTGELFF. CDR3 DNA sequence: TGTGCCAGCAGTTTTGTCAGGGACACCGGGGAGCTGTTTTTT.

This clonotype was observed many times. The chain joins TRBV15 to TRBJ2-2; the D gene could be TRBD1 or TRBD2 (5 bases each). This CDR3 has 17 residues. Germline values: CDR1 LNHNV, CDR2 YYDKDF (reference sequence). The ends were cut back, 0 bases at V and 0 bases at J, with 11 bases in the middle. CDR3 sequence (DNA): TGTGCCACCAGCAGAGATGGGACGACAGCGAACACCGGGGAGCTGTTTTTT. This gives the protein CATSRDGTTANTGELFF.

This clonotype was seen only a few times. V gene TRBV3-1 combines with J gene TRBJ2-7; D remains ambiguous. The CDR3 loop spans 12 amino acids. Trimming removed 3 bases from V and 5 bases from J, with 8 bases in between. Looked up from germline, CDR1 is LGHDT and CDR2 is YNNKEL (reference sequence). The CDR3 sequence: CASSHRLDEQYF. CDR3 DNA: TGTGCCAGCAGCCACCGCCTAGACGAGCAGTACTTC.

This clonotype has ten or more counts. The chain recombines TRBV28 with TRBJ2-7, with D tentatively TRBD2 (5 bases). The germline gives CDR1 MDHEN, CDR2 SYDVKM. Deletions cut 4 bases from V and 0 bases from J, with 7 bases between. There are 13 residues in the CDR3. The CDR3 DNA follows: TGTGCCAGCAGTTCGGGGAACTCCTACGAGCAGTACTTC. Its protein is CASSSGNSYEQYF.

The chain recombines TRBV7-8 with TRBJ2-2; D ambiguous. The germline V gene encodes CDR1 SGHVS and CDR2 FQNEAQ. The V end lost 2 bases, the J end lost 2 bases, and 9 bases lay between the germline ends. The CDR3 covers 15 residues. The CDR3 reads CASSLQNRNTGELFF. The CDR3 DNA sequence: TGTGCCAGCAGCTTACAGAACAGAAACACCGGGGAGCTGTTTTTT.

The CDR3 here is CAWAGPEAFF. The CDR3 DNA is TGTGCCTGGGCCGGGCCAGAAGCTTTCTTT. The chain carries TRBV30 and TRBJ1-1; no reliable D call. This CDR3 is built from 10 residues. Germline values: CDR1 GTSNPN, CDR2 SVGIG (reference sequence). V was trimmed by 5 bases and J by 8 bases, leaving 9 bases between them.

This clonotype was seen many times. The rearrangement uses TRBV28 and TRBJ2-7; perhaps TRBD2 as D (5 bases). V lost 3 bases and J 4 bases, leaving 10 bases between the germline ends. Per germline, CDR1 MDHEN and CDR2 SYDVKM. The CDR3 sequence is 13 residues long. Here the CDR3 DNA reads TGTGCCAGCAGTTTTGGCGGCGGGTACGAGCAGTACTTC. It specifies CASSFGGGYEQYF. Variable domain in full (rest from reference TRBV28 and TRBJ2-7): DVKVTQSSRYLVKRTGEKVFLECVQDMDHENMFWYRQDPGLGLRLIYFSYDVKMKEKGDIPEGYSVSREKKERFSLILESASTNQTSMYLCASSFGGGYEQYFGPGTRLTVT.

In its sample, this clonotype was seen a few times. The V call is TRBV27, the J call TRBJ1-6; no clear D gene. The germline V gene encodes CDR1 MNHEY and CDR2 SMNVEV (reference sequence). CDR3 length: 13 residues. The ends were cut back, 8 bases at V and 0 bases at J, with 5 bases in the middle. CDR3 amino acids: CASRSSYNSPLHF. CDR3 nucleotide sequence: TGTGCCAGCCGTAGCTCCTATAATTCACCCCTCCACTTT.

The V call is TRBV10-3, the J call TRBJ2-3; 7 nucleotides match TRBD1. After removal of 5 bases from V and 4 bases from J, the junction contained 9 bases not matched to a gene. CDR1 and CDR2 (germline): ENHRY, SYGVKD. The CDR3 is 15 residues long. In DNA form, the CDR3 reads TGTGCCATCAGTCAGACAGGGTCGAGTGCAGATACGCAGTATTTT. Protein product: CAISQTGSSADTQYF.

On this clonotype: Lacking the conserved final phenylalanine or tryptophan, this CDR3 likely reflects a read error. The chain joins TRBV30 to TRBJ1-1; no clear D gene. The CDR3 extends over 13 amino acids. In germline, CDR1 is GTSNPN, CDR2 SVGIG (reference sequence). CDR3 loop: CAWSPGSNTVAFL. CDR3 in DNA: TGTGCCTGGAGCCCCGGATCGAACACTGTAGCTTTCCTT.

Notes on this clonotype: One junction end disagrees with the germline gene, perhaps due to a read error. The CDR3 coding sequence is TGTGCCATCAGTCCCCGGGAGGGCCCGGCTTACGAGCAGTCCTTC. It is translated as CAISPREGPAYEQSF. This chain joins TRBV10-3 and TRBJ2-7, with 8 bases lining up with TRBD2. CDR1 and CDR2 from the germline V gene are ENHRY and SYGVKD. The CDR3 runs 15 residues.

This clonotype was observed a handful of times. V is TRBV4-1 and J is TRBJ2-5; D gene uncertain. Trimming stripped 3 bases from V and 2 bases from J, with 19 bases between. The germline V gene has CDR1 MGHRA and CDR2 YSYEKL. This CDR3 is built from 17 residues. The CDR3 here is CASSHYFSIPPQETQYF. CDR3 bases: TGCGCCAGCAGCCACTACTTTAGTATCCCACCTCAAGAGACCCAGTACTTC.

The V call is TRBV18, the J call TRBJ1-5; TRBD1 is a possible D gene (5 bases). CDR1 and CDR2 from the germline V gene are KGHSH and LQKENI. The germline V and J ends were trimmed by 4 bases and 6 bases, with 13 bases remaining between them. The CDR3 contains 14 residues. DNA for the CDR3: TGTGCCAGCTCACGCGGGGGGGACGGTCAGCCCCAGCATTTT. This gives the protein CASSRGGDGQPQHF.

This clonotype was detected a few times. An end of the junction differs from the germline gene, which may be a read error. V and J are TRBV2 and TRBJ2-7; 14 bases line up with TRBD2. The CDR3 consists of 19 residues. In germline, CDR1 is SNHLY, CDR2 FYNNEI. Here the CDR3 reads CAGRMRAAGLAGGYYEQYF. The CDR3 coding sequence is TGTGCCGGCAGGATGAGGGCAGCCGGACTAGCGGGAGGATACTACGAGCAGTACTTC.

At least ten counts were recorded for this clonotype. The chain is built from TRBV7-8 and TRBJ2-1; 10 bases match TRBD2. This CDR3 has 15 amino acids. V was pared by 6 bases and J by 7 bases, with 9 bases of the junction left unmatched. CDR1 SGHVS and CDR2 FQNEAQ come from the germline V gene. This chain's CDR3 is CASRNSGRARNEQFF. The DNA of the CDR3 is TGTGCCAGCAGAAACAGCGGGAGGGCCAGGAATGAGCAGTTCTTC.

In regard to this clonotype: One junction end does not reproduce the germline sequence, and a read error may be involved. The chain is built from TRBV6-4 and TRBJ2-2, with a tentative D call TRBD1 (5 bases). CDR1 is MRHNA, CDR2 SNTAGT, per germline. The CDR3 runs to 15 residues. The CDR3 DNA is TGTGCCAGCAGTTACTCCAGGGAATCTAACGGGGAGCTGTTTTTT. Translation: CASSYSRESNGELFF.

The chain combines TRBV7-2 with TRBJ2-3; no definite D call. From germline, CDR1 is SGHTA and CDR2 FQGNSA. This CDR3 region has 14 residues. V was cut by 5 bases and J by 0 bases, with 9 bases left in between. The CDR3 bases are TGTGCCAGCAGCAGATATCAGAGCACAGATACGCAGTATTTT. Its protein is CASSRYQSTDTQYF.

The V gene is TRBV11-3, the J gene TRBJ2-2; TRBD1 agrees at 9 bases. CDR1 and CDR2 from the germline V gene are SGHNT and YENEEA. The V and J ends lost 7 bases and 6 bases, in that order; junction bases with no gene match: 6. The CDR3 extends over 14 amino acids. The CDR3 DNA reads as TGTGCCAGCAATCCGGGACAGGGAGCCGGGGAGCTGTTTTTT. Protein: CASNPGQGAGELFF.

This clonotype appeared a few times. The rearrangement links TRBV4-1 to TRBJ2-4, with D possibly being TRBD2 (6 bases). Germline V CDR1 and CDR2: MGHRA, YSYEKL. V lost 4 bases and J lost 7, with 14 bases in between. CDR3 length: 14 amino acids. The CDR3 protein is CASSRWGGKNIQYF. The CDR3 coding sequence is TGCGCCAGCAGCCGGTGGGGAGGCAAGAACATTCAGTACTTC.

The chain combines TRBV28 with TRBJ2-4; no definite D call. The germline V gene has CDR1 MDHEN and CDR2 SYDVKM. V lost 6 bases and J lost 0, with 9 bases in between. The CDR3 contains 14 residues. The CDR3 sequence: CASSQDGAKNIQYF. DNA of the CDR3: TGTGCCAGCAGCCAGGACGGAGCCAAAAACATTCAGTACTTC.

With regard to this clonotype: At one of its ends the junction is not consistent with the germline gene, which may arise from a read error. The chain couples TRBV28 to TRBJ2-7; D possibly uses TRBD1 or TRBD2 (5 bases each). This CDR3 region has 14 residues. Germline V gene data show CDR1 as MDHEN and CDR2 as SYDVKM. The CDR3 sequence is CASTTRGSSYEQYF. CDR3 in DNA: TGTGCCAGCACCACCCGGGGCAGCTCCTATGAGCAGTACTTC.

This clonotype was recorded many times. This chain links TRBV2 with TRBJ1-5; TRBD1 matches at 9 bases. With 6 bases clipped from V and 7 bases from J, the junction kept 7 bases outside the gene matches. There are 14 residues in the CDR3. CDR1 and CDR2 from the germline V gene are SNHLY and FYNNEI. CDR3 loop: CASRRTGAIQPQHF. The CDR3, as DNA: TGTGCCAGCAGGAGGACAGGGGCTATCCAGCCCCAGCATTTT.

Worth noting for this clonotype: This may be a read error, as it is one base from a much larger clone. Since the CDR3 does not end with the conserved phenylalanine or tryptophan, this likely comes from a read error. The chain is built from TRBV6-5 and TRBJ2-5; 9 bases agree with TRBD1. The J call may be mistaken, given a closer DNA end match to TRBJ2-7. This CDR3 is 16 amino acids long. The germline gives CDR1 MNHEY, CDR2 SVGAGI. CDR3 coding DNA: TGTGCCAGCAGTTACTCGTACGGGACAGGGACCTACGAGCAGTACTCC. This translates into CASSYSYGTGTYEQYS.

Ten or more counts support this clonotype. The chain recombines TRBV28 with TRBJ2-7; no definite D call. The germline V gene encodes CDR1 MDHEN and CDR2 SYDVKM. This CDR3 has 13 residues. V was cut by 5 bases and J by 4 bases, with 12 bases left in between. The CDR3 region has the DNA TGTGCCAGCAGTCGAACGACTTCTTACGAGCAGTACTTC. It codes for CASSRTTSYEQYF.

This clonotype was picked up many times. The CDR3 loop is CASSVAVDSYYGYTF. Written as DNA, the CDR3 is TGTGCCAGCAGCGTCGCGGTGGACAGCTACTATGGCTACACCTTC. This chain connects TRBV5-8 to TRBJ1-2; weak D call: TRBD1 (6 bases). Germline V gene sequence: CDR1 SGHTS, CDR2 YDEGEE. The V end was cut by 4 bases, the J end by 3 bases, with 16 bases between. This CDR3 contains 15 residues. Supplemented by reference TRBV5-8 and TRBJ1-2, the full variable domain reads EAGVTQSPTHLIKTRGQQATLRCSPISGHTSVYWYQQALGLGLQFLLWYDEGEERNRGNFPPRFSGRQFPNYSSELNVNALELEDSALYLCASSVAVDSYYGYTFGSGTRLTVV.

V and J are TRBV27 and TRBJ2-5, with D maybe TRBD1 (7 bases). The CDR3 has 15 amino acids. Germline V CDR1 and CDR2: MNHEY, SMNVEV (reference sequence). V lost 1 base, J lost 5 bases, and 14 bases lay in between. CDR3 sequence: CASSLWRGRSETQYF. The CDR3 DNA follows: TGTGCCAGCAGTTTATGGAGGGGGCGCAGCGAGACCCAGTACTTC.

This clonotype was recorded a few times. V is TRBV5-1 and J is TRBJ1-2; TRBD1 is a possible D gene (5 bases). CDR1 is SGHRS and CDR2 is YFSETQ in the germline V gene. V was cut by 4 bases and J by 2 bases, with 18 bases left in between. CDR3 length: 16 residues. CDR3 protein: CASSPQWWGENYGYTF. The CDR3 nucleotides are TGCGCCAGCAGCCCCCAATGGTGGGGCGAAAACTATGGCTACACCTTC.